Included here is one T cell receptor beta chain sequence, with context. TCRdb keeps only in-frame clones here, not all; method: immunoSEQ multiplex PCR. The sample lists about 350,000 clones; roughly 93% were seen once. These data originate in a study of brain T cells in children with intractable seizures. Time point specified: blood from clinic visit 5 months post-surgery; TSC patient then seizure free. The TCR comes from a boy younger than two with tuberous sclerosis and intractable seizures. The sequences come from peripheral blood, collected less than 6 months after surgery.

In DNA, the CDR3 is TGTGCCAGCGCCTGGCAGGGTTACGAGCAGTACTTC. It translates to CASAWQGYEQYF. This chain connects TRBV7-9 to TRBJ2-7; the D gene is possibly TRBD1 (5 bases). The CDR3 has 12 amino acids. Between the trimmed V and J ends, which lost 8 bases and 4 bases, there was a span of 12 bases. Germline V gene data show CDR1 as SEHNR and CDR2 as FQNEAQ (reference sequence).